This entry lists 24 T cell receptor beta chains sequenced from one sample in a study of CD8 T cells in Susac syndrome. With random hexamers, 0.5 to 1 ug RNA was reverse transcribed. TCRdb reanalysed the immunoSEQ multiplex PCR reads using MiXCR and keeps one entry per CDR3 protein. The repertoire holds 150,000 to 200,000 distinct CDR3 sequences, around 96% seen once, with roughly 0.16% in the top ten. Sequenced material: CD8+ T cells from PBMCs. The receptors here all came from a human donor with multiple sclerosis.

J is TRBJ2-7 and V is TRBV20-1, with D maybe TRBD2 (5 bases). The CDR3 consists of 14 residues. Trimming shortened V by 0 bases and J by 3 bases, and 12 bases separated the two germline ends. Per the germline V gene, CDR1 is DFQATT and CDR2 is SNEGSKA (reference sequence). The CDR3 protein is CSARDPGNHYEQYF. CDR3 sequence (DNA): TGCAGTGCTAGAGATCCGGGGAACCACTACGAGCAGTACTTC.

The chain uses TRBV7-9 and TRBJ2-5, with D possibly matching TRBD2 (5 bases). Germline V gene data show CDR1 as SEHNR and CDR2 as FQNEAQ (reference sequence). The CDR3 runs 14 residues. V was trimmed by 5 bases and J by 5 bases, leaving 15 bases between them. This CDR3 is CASSKGGILETQYF. The CDR3 DNA reads as TGTGCCAGCAGCAAAGGAGGCATCTTGGAGACCCAGTACTTC.

This clonotype was recorded only once. The V and J genes are TRBV18 and TRBJ2-1; no firm D call. V was pared by 1 base and J by 6 bases, with 13 bases between. Germline-derived CDR1 and CDR2 are KGHSH and LQKENI. The CDR3 spans 15 residues. DNA of the CDR3: TGTGCCAGCTCACCACAGGCCGAACTTGGCAATGAGCAGTTCTTC. This encodes CASSPQAELGNEQFF.

The rearrangement links TRBV12-3 or TRBV12-4 to TRBJ2-7; 7 bases are a match to TRBD2. Trimming at V came to 5 bases and at J to 7 bases, leaving 14 bases not matched to a gene. This CDR3 has 15 residues. CDR3 DNA: TGTGCCAGCAGTCCTTTGGAGGGAGGGCCGCGGGAGCAGTACTTC. Its translation is CASSPLEGGPREQYF.

The V call is TRBV5-1, the J call TRBJ1-4; D is perhaps TRBD1 (5 bases). The CDR3 loop spans 13 amino acids. Trimming removed 6 bases from V and 5 bases from J, with 11 bases in between. Germline CDR1 is SGHRS and CDR2 is YFSETQ. CDR3 bases: TGCGCCAGCACCGATTGGGGGAATGAAAAACTGTTTTTT. Its protein is CASTDWGNEKLFF.

This sequence joins TRBV7-9 and TRBJ2-7; weak D call: TRBD1 (6 bases). In germline, CDR1 is SEHNR, CDR2 FQNEAQ (reference sequence). Trimming removed 5 bases from V and 0 bases from J, with 20 bases in between. The length of the CDR3 is 17 residues. CDR3 DNA: TGTGCCAGCAGCCCCAGCACCAGGGGCTCTACCTCCTACGAGCAGTACTTC. The encoded protein is CASSPSTRGSTSYEQYF.

V and J are TRBV27 and TRBJ2-5, with D tentatively TRBD1 or TRBD2 (5 bases each). Per germline, CDR1 MNHEY and CDR2 SMNVEV (reference sequence). V dropped 6 bases and J dropped 0 bases, with 8 bases sitting between them. CDR3 length equals 13 residues. The CDR3 sequence is CASSEGYQETQYF. Written as DNA, the CDR3 is TGTGCCAGCAGCGAGGGGTACCAAGAGACCCAGTACTTC.

The V call is TRBV24-1, the J call TRBJ2-1; 7 bases are a match to TRBD1. The CDR3 has 13 residues. With V trimmed by 3 bases and J by 9 bases, 4 bases remained unmatched. Looked up from germline, CDR1 is KGHDR and CDR2 is SFDVKD. The CDR3 protein is CATSDDDRVEQFF. The DNA of the CDR3 is TGTGCCACCAGTGATGATGACAGGGTTGAGCAGTTCTTC.

CDR3 DNA sequence: TGCAGCGTTGGAGGGTTCGCCGGGGAGCTGTTTTTT. Translating gives CSVGGFAGELFF. The V call is TRBV29-1, the J call TRBJ2-2; tentative D call: TRBD2 (5 bases). V was trimmed by 4 bases and J by 6 bases, leaving 9 bases between them. The CDR3 has 12 amino acids. Germline CDR1 SQVTM, CDR2 ANQGSEA.

The sample holds one count of this clonotype. This chain joins TRBV29-1 and TRBJ1-2; the D is unclear. Trimming cost V 1 base and J 3 bases, with 9 bases left between them. The CDR3 has 13 residues. Germline V gene data show CDR1 as SQVTM and CDR2 as ANQGSEA. The CDR3 bases are TGCAGCGTTGAAGTCATAGTACACTATGGCTACACCTTC. This gives the protein CSVEVIVHYGYTF.

The V gene is TRBV30, the J gene TRBJ1-1; D is perhaps TRBD1 (6 bases). This CDR3 region has 14 residues. Per the germline V gene, CDR1 is GTSNPN and CDR2 is SVGIG (reference sequence). The germline V and J ends were trimmed by 7 bases and 6 bases, with 21 bases remaining between them. CDR3 sequence (DNA): TGTGCCTTTACAGGGATGGGAGGTAGCGCTGAAGCTTTCTTT. It is translated as CAFTGMGGSAEAFF.

V and J are TRBV12-3 or TRBV12-4 and TRBJ1-2, with D unresolved. The CDR3 loop spans 13 amino acids. V gave up 7 bases and J gave up 1 base, with 10 bases separating them. The CDR3: CASTYGNNYGYTF. Here the CDR3 DNA reads TGTGCCAGCACCTACGGGAATAACTATGGCTACACCTTC.

The chain combines TRBV29-1 with TRBJ1-2; D is possibly TRBD1 (6 bases). The germline V and J ends were trimmed by 5 bases and 5 bases, with 27 bases remaining between them. Germline CDR1 and CDR2: SQVTM and ANQGSEA. The CDR3 is 17 residues long. The CDR3 coding sequence is TGCAGCGTTTTGAGTAAACAGGGACGAACGGAGCCATATGGCTACACCTTC. Protein sequence: CSVLSKQGRTEPYGYTF.

The V gene is TRBV4-1, the J gene TRBJ2-2; D is uncertain. The V gene's germline CDR1 is MGHRA and CDR2 YSYEKL. The CDR3 is 14 amino acids. Between the trimmed V and J ends, which lost 1 base and 6 bases, there was a span of 9 bases. DNA for the CDR3: TGCGCCAGCAGCCAAGCTCAGGTCGCCGGGGAGCTGTTTTTT. Translation gives CASSQAQVAGELFF.

The gene calls are TRBV27 and TRBJ2-7; 8 positions match TRBD1. This CDR3 comprises 15 residues. J gave up 3 bases and V 5 bases, and 9 bases lay outside the gene matches. Per germline, CDR1 MNHEY and CDR2 SMNVEV (reference sequence). CDR3 nucleotide sequence: TGTGCCAGCAGTCCCCAAGACAGGGGTTTCTACGAGCAGTACTTC. Translating gives CASSPQDRGFYEQYF.

V gene TRBV5-1 combines with J gene TRBJ2-3; D is unclear. Looked up from germline, CDR1 is SGHRS and CDR2 is YFSETQ. Trimming left V 4 bases short and J 0 bases short, with 15 bases between. The CDR3 covers 16 residues. CDR3 loop: CASSGLLGWSTDTQYF. The CDR3 DNA reads TGCGCCAGCAGCGGATTGCTAGGATGGAGCACAGATACGCAGTATTTT.

V and J are TRBV27 and TRBJ2-5; 10 nucleotides agree with TRBD1. The CDR3 consists of 13 residues. The V segment lost 6 bases and the J segment 3 bases; nucleotides outside the gene matches: 1. The germline gives CDR1 MNHEY, CDR2 SMNVEV (reference sequence). The CDR3 nucleotides read TGTGCCAGCAGCGGGACAGGGGAAGAGACCCAGTACTTC. It yields the protein CASSGTGEETQYF.

CDR3 loop: CSVPLGGPRETQYF. The DNA of the CDR3 is TGCAGTGTACCCCTGGGCGGCCCCAGGGAGACCCAGTACTTC. The chain uses TRBV20-1 and TRBJ2-5; D gene ambiguous. V dropped 7 bases and J dropped 5 bases, with 20 bases sitting between them. The CDR3 runs to 14 residues. Looked up from germline, CDR1 is DFQATT and CDR2 is SNEGSKA (reference sequence).

This sequence joins TRBV27 and TRBJ2-7; D ambiguous. Trimming left V 3 bases short and J 0 bases short, with 9 bases between. The germline gives CDR1 MNHEY, CDR2 SMNVEV (reference sequence). There are 14 residues in the CDR3. The CDR3 sequence: CASSFGPNSYEQYF. Written as DNA, the CDR3 is TGTGCCAGCAGTTTTGGACCCAACTCCTACGAGCAGTACTTC.

The chain joins TRBV3-1 to TRBJ2-7; D not resolved. Trimming stripped 0 bases from V and 2 bases from J, with 17 bases between. The CDR3 loop spans 17 amino acids. The germline V gene encodes CDR1 LGHDT and CDR2 YNNKEL (reference sequence). The CDR3 protein is CASSQDGAERPPYEQYF. The CDR3 DNA follows: TGTGCCAGCAGCCAAGATGGCGCGGAAAGACCTCCCTACGAGCAGTACTTC.

The J gene is TRBJ1-1, the V gene TRBV5-6; 8 positions match TRBD1. The J segment lost 2 bases and the V segment lost 2 bases, leaving 5 bases of the junction unmatched. Germline V CDR1 and CDR2: SGHDT, YYEEEE. CDR3 length: 15 amino acids. The CDR3, as DNA: TGTGCCAGCAGCTTCCTAGGACAGGGCAACACTGAAGCTTTCTTT. As protein: CASSFLGQGNTEAFF. Variable domain in full (rest from reference TRBV5-6 and TRBJ1-1): DAGVTQSPTHLIKTRGQQVTLRCSPKSGHDTVSWYQQALGQGPQFIFQYYEEEERQRGNFPDRFSGHQFPNYSSELNVNALLLGDSALYLCASSFLGQGNTEAFFGQGTRLTVV.

The chain links TRBV7-8 to TRBJ2-5; a weak D match, TRBD2 (5 bases). This CDR3 has 15 residues. CDR1 SGHVS and CDR2 FQNEAQ come from the germline V gene. Between the trimmed V and J ends, which lost 1 base and 0 bases, there was a span of 9 bases. CDR3 residues: CASSLGAGYQETQYF. CDR3 sequence (DNA): TGTGCCAGCAGCTTAGGGGCGGGCTACCAAGAGACCCAGTACTTC. Full variable domain (missing parts from reference TRBV7-8 and TRBJ2-5): GAGVSQSPRYKVAKRGQDVALRCDPISGHVSLFWYQQALGQGPEFLTYFQNEAQLDKSGLPSDRFFAERPEGSVSTLKIQRTQQEDSAVYLCASSLGAGYQETQYFGPGTRLLVL.

This chain joins TRBV3-1 and TRBJ2-7, with TRBD1 matching over 7 bases. V gave up 5 bases and J gave up 3 bases; unmatched junction bases: 7. Germline CDR1 LGHDT, CDR2 YNNKEL (reference sequence). The CDR3 spans 14 residues. For the CDR3, the DNA is TGTGCCAGCAGCGCTCCGGGACAGCTCTACGAGCAGTACTTC. Translated: CASSAPGQLYEQYF.

The rearrangement joins TRBV20-1 to TRBJ1-6; the D is unclear. Germline V gene data show CDR1 as DFQATT and CDR2 as SNEGSKA (reference sequence). V shed 0 bases and J shed 8 bases, with 14 bases lying between them. The CDR3 runs to 15 residues. The DNA for the CDR3 is TGCAGTGCTAGAGATGAAGGCTTCACCTATTCACCCCTCCACTTT. Its translation is CSARDEGFTYSPLHF.